The T cell receptor beta chain under discussion was sequenced for a study of T cells in Graves' hyperthyroidism and ophthalmopathy. Diagnosis relied on clinical symptoms, serum thyroxine and TRAb, thyroid ultrasound and orbital computed tomography. Concerning this clonotype: Its antigen is unidentified. As the CDR3 is not closed by the conserved phenylalanine or tryptophan, this likely results from a read error.

General observations from the study: The model's output predicted ophthalmopathy at a median of approximately 6.5 months prior to onset. In simple terms, a model built on 13 V-J features told ophthalmopathy apart from stable hyperthyroidism. Peripheral blood also featured most of the thyroid clonotypes expanded above 0.001.

The V end was cut by 3 bases, the J end by 4 bases, with 7 bases between. CDR1 is LNHDA, CDR2 SQIVND, per germline (reference sequence). The CDR3 sequence is 13 residues long. RNA transcripts provided the source from which TCR beta CDR3 regions were amplified. The TCR CDR3 was amplified in a first-round RT-PCR using the HTBI primer set. MiXCR, run by TCRdb on the multiplex PCR reads, gives a single entry per CDR3 protein. Of fewer than 650,000 distinct CDR3 sequences listed, approximately 49% are singletons. The TCR sequence derives from an adult woman with Graves' disease, either hyperthyroidism or ophthalmopathy (not recorded which). Sequenced sample: peripheral blood or thyroid tissue (not recorded which). This sequence joins TRBV19 and TRBJ1-5; D not certain. CDR3 in amino acids: CASSIMRNQPQHL. For the CDR3, the DNA is TGTGCCAGTAGTATCATGAGAAATCAGCCCCAGCATCTT.